Below are 30 T cell receptor beta chains sequenced from a single sample in a study of regulatory T cells in long-lasting Graves disease. Time point here: newly diagnosed GD, antithyroid drugs for less than 3 months. There was RNA extracted from PBMCs, and the TCR library was made from it. Construction of the TCR beta libraries employed iRepertoire HTBI primers in conjunction with Arm-PCR of CDR3 regions. Via MiXCR, TCRdb re-called the multiplex PCR reads, giving one row per CDR3 protein. The table records 200,000 to 250,000 distinct CDR3 sequences, roughly 21% of them present only once. Sample: peripheral blood mononuclear cells (PBMCs), taken at new diagnosis, from a patient treated with antithyroid drugs. The receptors were sampled from a female donor with Graves disease.

In this sample, this clonotype turned up many times. The rearrangement uses TRBV10-2 and TRBJ2-7, with TRBD2 identical over 7 bases. Trimming took 0 bases from V and 3 from J; bases not matched to a gene: 5. In germline, CDR1 is WSHSY, CDR2 SAAADI. The CDR3 spans 15 residues. The CDR3 is CASSESRGGDYEQYF. CDR3 DNA sequence: TGCGCCAGCAGTGAGTCGCGTGGGGGGGACTACGAGCAGTACTTC.

Comment on this clonotype: A much larger clone sits a single nucleotide away, making a read error possible. The rearrangement links TRBV7-2 to TRBJ2-1, with 7 bases identical to TRBD2. The end of the DNA is better explained by TRBJ2-5, so the J call may be wrong. The CDR3 sequence is 14 residues long. The germline CDR1 and CDR2 sequences are SGHTA and FQGNSA. The CDR3 is CASSLDSVREAQYF. The CDR3 DNA reads TGTGCCAGCAGCTTAGATAGCGTTCGGGAGGCCCAGTACTTC.

The chain employs TRBV20-1 and TRBJ2-3; D could derive from TRBD1 or TRBD2 (6 bases each). The end of the DNA is better explained by TRBJ2-5, so the J call may be wrong. The CDR3 covers 11 residues. Germline CDR1 DFQATT, CDR2 SNEGSKA (reference sequence). The CDR3 DNA sequence: TGCAGTGCCGTAGGGGGGGAGACCCAGTACTTC. Translated, it gives CSAVGGETQYF.

This clonotype was seen at least ten times. This chain uses TRBV6-4 with TRBJ2-2; TRBD1 might be the D (5 bases). V gave up 4 bases and J gave up 5 bases, with 11 bases separating them. This CDR3 has 14 residues. Germline assignment: CDR1 MRHNA and CDR2 SNTAGT. CDR3 sequence (DNA): TGTGCCAGCAGTGCTGGGGCTCGGACCGGGGAGCTGTTTTTT. Its protein is CASSAGARTGELFF.

This clonotype was counted at least ten times. The chain has TRBV20-1 and TRBJ1-5, with D maybe TRBD1 (5 bases). Germline CDR1 and CDR2: DFQATT and SNEGSKA (reference sequence). CDR3 length: 15 residues. V was clipped by 2 bases and J by 1 base, with 12 bases between them. The CDR3 DNA reads as TGCAGTGCTAGACTGGGACGAGTCAGCAATCAGCCCCAGCATTTT. Translating it yields CSARLGRVSNQPQHF.

This clonotype turned up a few times. The CDR3 region is CASSFRGRGLFF. The CDR3 nucleotides read TGTGCCAGCAGTTTTCGGGGAAGAGGGCTGTTTTTT. The chain joins TRBV6-5 to TRBJ2-2; possible D gene TRBD2, 5 bases. This CDR3 is 12 amino acids long. Per the germline V gene, CDR1 is MNHEY and CDR2 is SVGAGI. Between the trimmed V and J ends, which lost 4 bases and 13 bases, there was a span of 13 bases.

The rearrangement joins TRBV11-3 to TRBJ1-1; 8 bases are a match to TRBD1. The CDR3 extends over 15 amino acids. Trimming cost V 6 bases and J 1 base; bases outside gene matches: 7. Per the germline V gene, CDR1 is SGHNT and CDR2 is YENEEA. The CDR3 DNA reads TGTGCCAGCAGTGAGTGGGGGACAGGGAACACTGAAGCTTTCTTT. It is translated as CASSEWGTGNTEAFF.

This clonotype was detected ten times or more. This chain uses TRBV6-2 or TRBV6-3 with TRBJ1-5, with D possibly matching TRBD1 (5 bases). The germline V gene has CDR1 MNHEY and CDR2 SVGEGT. The CDR3 totals 14 residues. V was clipped by 5 bases and J by 4 bases, with 12 bases between them. The CDR3 region is CASSPGTHNQPQHF. The CDR3 DNA reads TGTGCCAGCAGTCCCGGGACCCATAATCAGCCCCAGCATTTT.

This clonotype was counted many times. This chain connects TRBV7-2 to TRBJ2-7, with 9 bases lining up with TRBD1. CDR1 SGHTA and CDR2 FQGNSA come from the germline V gene. V was pared by 5 bases and J by 3 bases, with 8 bases of the junction left unmatched. This CDR3 has 15 residues. CDR3 nucleotide sequence: TGTGCCAGCAGCACTACAGGGGGCAGAGGCTACGAGCAGTACTTC. This translates into CASSTTGGRGYEQYF.

The gene calls are TRBV11-3 and TRBJ2-1, with D maybe TRBD1 (6 bases). Matching the DNA end better, TRBJ2-4 makes the J call doubtful. Germline V CDR1 and CDR2: SGHNT, YENEEA. The CDR3 is 12 residues long. The CDR3 loop is CASSPGEGIQYF. The CDR3 DNA reads as TGTGCCAGCAGCCCAGGGGAAGGCATTCAGTACTTC.

The V and J genes are TRBV19 and TRBJ1-2; 9 nucleotides line up with TRBD1. CDR3 length: 14 residues. CDR1 is LNHDA, CDR2 SQIVND, per germline (reference sequence). The trim removed 1 base at V and 6 bases at J, leaving 3 bases unmatched. The CDR3 here is CASSIGWDRDGYTF. CDR3 bases: TGTGCCAGTAGTATAGGGTGGGACAGGGATGGCTACACCTTC.

V gene TRBV5-1 combines with J gene TRBJ2-1; D is ambiguous. This CDR3 is 12 amino acids long. The V and J ends lost 2 bases and 6 bases respectively, with 6 bases between them. Looked up from germline, CDR1 is SGHRS and CDR2 is YFSETQ. The CDR3 is CASSFYGNEQFF. The CDR3 region has the DNA TGCGCCAGCAGCTTTTACGGCAATGAGCAGTTCTTC.

There are many counts of this clonotype. The rearrangement joins TRBV11-2 to TRBJ2-7; TRBD2 matches at 7 bases. The length of the CDR3 is 11 residues. Germline CDR1 SGHAT, CDR2 FQNNGV. The trim removed 5 bases at V and 12 bases at J, leaving 7 bases unmatched. The CDR3 loop reads CASSKAGLPYF. The CDR3 nucleotides read TGTGCCAGCAGCAAAGCGGGGTTGCCGTACTTC.

This clonotype was observed a few times. Given a much more abundant clone one base away, this may be a read error. This sequence joins TRBV12-3 or TRBV12-4 and TRBJ2-2, with D perhaps TRBD2 (5 bases). V was cut by 2 bases and J by 7 bases, with 11 bases left in between. The CDR3 runs 14 residues. The CDR3 DNA reads TGTGCCAGCAGTTTATTAGGACTTGGCGGGGAGCTGTTTTTT. It yields the protein CASSLLGLGGELFF.

This chain uses TRBV10-1 with TRBJ2-1; 11 positions agree with TRBD2. This CDR3 contains 17 residues. CDR1 WNHNN and CDR2 SYGVQD come from the germline V gene (reference sequence). V was clipped by 4 bases and J by 5 bases; unmatched bases: 10. As DNA, the CDR3 is TGCGCCAGCAGTGCCACGAAACTAGCGGGAGTGAACAATGAGCAGTTCTTC. Residues: CASSATKLAGVNNEQFF.

CDR3 in DNA: TGTGCCAGTATCGACAGGGGCGCTGAAGCTTTCTTT. It specifies CASIDRGAEAFF. The rearrangement joins TRBV19 to TRBJ1-1, with TRBD1 matching 8 bases. The CDR3 has 12 amino acids. With V trimmed by 7 bases and J by 6 bases, 4 bases remained unmatched. Germline V CDR1 and CDR2: LNHDA, SQIVND (reference sequence).

This clonotype was detected a few times. CDR3 amino acids: CASSQDASRGSNQPQHF. The CDR3 bases are TGCGCCAGCAGCCAAGATGCGAGCCGAGGGAGCAATCAGCCCCAGCATTTT. The chain joins TRBV4-3 to TRBJ1-5, with D hard to call. CDR1 is LGHNA and CDR2 is YSLEER in the germline V gene. The V gene lost 0 bases and the J gene lost 1 base, with 13 bases spanning the gap. CDR3 length: 17 residues.

This clonotype was counted at least ten times. This chain joins TRBV7-2 and TRBJ2-1; D possibly corresponds to TRBD2 (6 bases). The germline gives CDR1 SGHTA, CDR2 FQGNSA. V was clipped by 4 bases and J by 6 bases, with 13 bases between them. This CDR3 has 14 residues. The chain's CDR3 is CASSSYGTFNEQFF. DNA of the CDR3: TGTGCCAGCAGCTCCTACGGGACTTTCAATGAGCAGTTCTTC.

This clonotype has a count of ten or more. The rearrangement joins TRBV12-3 or TRBV12-4 to TRBJ1-4, with 8 bases identical to TRBD1. The CDR3 contains 16 residues. Trimming cost V 3 bases and J 8 bases; bases outside gene matches: 11. CDR3 nucleotide sequence: TGTGCCAGCAGTTTGAGACAGGGGATGATTAAGGAAAAACTGTTTTTT. The encoded protein is CASSLRQGMIKEKLFF.

This clonotype was picked up many times. The gene calls are TRBV10-3 and TRBJ2-7; 9 bases map to TRBD2. The CDR3 loop spans 16 amino acids. The germline V gene encodes CDR1 ENHRY and CDR2 SYGVKD. The V segment lost 10 bases and the J segment 1 base; nucleotides outside the gene matches: 14. The CDR3 reads CATKQAPSGKSYEQYF. DNA for the CDR3: TGTGCCACCAAACAGGCACCTAGCGGGAAGTCCTACGAGCAGTACTTC.

This clonotype has at least ten counts. The chain combines TRBV27 with TRBJ1-2; a weak D match, TRBD1 (6 bases). V was cut by 5 bases and J by 5 bases, with 18 bases left in between. Per germline, CDR1 MNHEY and CDR2 SMNVEV (reference sequence). This CDR3 contains 15 residues. The CDR3 coding sequence is TGTGCCAGCAGTCCCGGGGGGCACGAGGTTTATGGCTACACCTTC. Translating gives CASSPGGHEVYGYTF.

This clonotype has ten or more counts. This CDR3 is CSALGNEQFF. CDR3 coding DNA: TGCAGTGCTTTAGGCAATGAGCAGTTCTTC. This chain links TRBV20-1 with TRBJ2-1; unclear D gene. Trimming took 5 bases from V and 6 from J, leaving 5 bases between them. The CDR3 length is 10 residues. Germline loops: CDR1 DFQATT, CDR2 SNEGSKA (reference sequence).

This clonotype has at least ten counts. The gene calls are TRBV20-1 and TRBJ2-6; D unclear. Germline CDR1 is DFQATT and CDR2 is SNEGSKA (reference sequence). The length of the CDR3 is 15 residues. Trimming stripped 4 bases from V and 2 bases from J, with 12 bases between. This chain's CDR3 is CSATQEPTGANVLTF. The CDR3, as DNA: TGCAGTGCTACCCAAGAGCCCACTGGGGCCAACGTCCTGACTTTC.

About this clonotype itself: With a far larger clone one base away, a read error is the likely cause. The V call is TRBV11-2, the J call TRBJ2-7; possibly TRBD1 or TRBD2 for D (5 bases each). Germline V gene lookup returns CDR1 SGHAT and CDR2 FQNNGV. The CDR3 is made up of 16 amino acids. V was cut by 2 bases and J by 0 bases, with 14 bases left in between. The CDR3 DNA reads TGTGCCAGCAGCTTATCCGGGGCAGGGAGCTCCTACGAGCAGTACTTC. As protein: CASSLSGAGSSYEQYF.

This clonotype was counted at least ten times. The rearrangement uses TRBV29-1 and TRBJ1-2; D gene uncertain. CDR3 length: 13 amino acids. The V and J ends lost 3 bases and 5 bases respectively, with 13 bases between them. Per germline, CDR1 SQVTM and CDR2 ANQGSEA. The CDR3 DNA sequence: TGCAGCGTTGAGGAGGGAGTCGCATATGGCTACACCTTC. Residues: CSVEEGVAYGYTF.

This clonotype was seen a few times. This rearrangement joins TRBV6-1 to TRBJ2-5, with TRBD1 matching 8 bases. V dropped 5 bases and J dropped 5; count of bases not matched to a gene: 10. The CDR3 sequence is 15 residues long. The germline V gene encodes CDR1 MNHNS and CDR2 SASEGT. In nucleotides, the CDR3 is TGTGCCAGCAGTCCTGACAGGGGTACAGGGGAGACCCAGTACTTC. This translates into CASSPDRGTGETQYF.

There are many counts of this clonotype. DNA for the CDR3: TGTGCCAGCAGTCCTGGGACACCCCCTCGCTACGAGCAGTACTTC. Translated, it gives CASSPGTPPRYEQYF. V and J are TRBV6-1 and TRBJ2-7; D perhaps matches TRBD1 (6 bases). The CDR3 loop spans 15 amino acids. Trimming shortened V by 5 bases and J by 3 bases, and 17 bases separated the two germline ends. The V gene's germline CDR1 is MNHNS and CDR2 SASEGT.

In this sample, this clonotype turned up many times. V is TRBV3-1 and J is TRBJ2-5, with unresolved D. This CDR3 spans 13 amino acids. V lost 2 bases to trimming and J lost 4 bases, with 8 bases between them. Germline V lookup: CDR1 LGHDT, CDR2 YNNKEL (reference sequence). CDR3 region: CASSQILLETQYF. The CDR3 DNA reads TGTGCCAGCAGCCAAATACTTCTAGAGACCCAGTACTTC.

There are many counts of this clonotype. The chain combines TRBV5-1 with TRBJ2-1; 7 bases are shared with TRBD1. CDR3 length: 16 residues. Losses at the gene ends were 4 bases for V and 0 bases for J; bases not matched to a gene: 7. Germline CDR1 is SGHRS and CDR2 is YFSETQ. The CDR3 protein is CASSGETGSSYNEQFF. The CDR3 DNA sequence: TGCGCCAGCAGCGGGGAGACAGGGAGCTCCTACAATGAGCAGTTCTTC.

This clonotype was recorded many times. The chain is built from TRBV20-1 and TRBJ1-1; D unclear. CDR1 DFQATT and CDR2 SNEGSKA come from the germline V gene (reference sequence). V shed 0 bases and J shed 7 bases, with 9 bases lying between them. The CDR3 loop spans 12 amino acids. CDR3 bases: TGCAGTGCTAGAGAAGGCGGAGATGAAGCTTTCTTT. Its protein product is CSAREGGDEAFF.